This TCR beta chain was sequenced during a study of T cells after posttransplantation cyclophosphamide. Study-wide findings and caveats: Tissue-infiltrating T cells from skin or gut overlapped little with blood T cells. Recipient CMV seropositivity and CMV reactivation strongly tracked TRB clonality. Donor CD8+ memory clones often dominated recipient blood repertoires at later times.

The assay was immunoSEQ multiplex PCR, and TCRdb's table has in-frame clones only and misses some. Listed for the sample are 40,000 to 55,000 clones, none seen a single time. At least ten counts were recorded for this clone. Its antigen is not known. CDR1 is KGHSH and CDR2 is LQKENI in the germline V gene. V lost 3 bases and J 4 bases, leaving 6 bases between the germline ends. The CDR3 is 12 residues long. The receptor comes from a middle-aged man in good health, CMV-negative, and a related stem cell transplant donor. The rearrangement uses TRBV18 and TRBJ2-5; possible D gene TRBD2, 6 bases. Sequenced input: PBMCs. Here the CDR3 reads CASSPGGETQYF. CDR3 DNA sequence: TGTGCCAGCTCACCGGGAGGAGAGACCCAGTACTTC.